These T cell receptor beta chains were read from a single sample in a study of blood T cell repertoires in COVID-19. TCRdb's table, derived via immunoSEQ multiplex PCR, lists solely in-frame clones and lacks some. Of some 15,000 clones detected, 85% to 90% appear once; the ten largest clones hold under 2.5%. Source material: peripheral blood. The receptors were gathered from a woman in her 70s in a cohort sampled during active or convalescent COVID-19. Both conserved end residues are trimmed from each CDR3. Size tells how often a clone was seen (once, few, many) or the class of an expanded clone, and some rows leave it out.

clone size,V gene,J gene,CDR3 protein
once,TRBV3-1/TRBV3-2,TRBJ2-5,ASSPVLSSFSETQY
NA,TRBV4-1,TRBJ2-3,ASTHRGGVDTQY
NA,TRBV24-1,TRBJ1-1,ATSEAGRDTEAF
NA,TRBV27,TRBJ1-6,ASSFGGDHNSPLH
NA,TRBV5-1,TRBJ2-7,AIPEGTGDHEQY
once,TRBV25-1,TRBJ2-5,ASSEDTSYQETQY
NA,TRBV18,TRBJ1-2,ASSAGTAPAGDT
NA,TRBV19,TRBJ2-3,APRGRGGGTDTQY
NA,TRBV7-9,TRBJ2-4,ASTPSRTGVDIQY
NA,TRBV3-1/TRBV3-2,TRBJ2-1,ASSQAYQRGRSL
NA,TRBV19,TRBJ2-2,ASTRTGAQSGELF
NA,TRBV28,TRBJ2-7,ASSPHGLGTGAYEQY
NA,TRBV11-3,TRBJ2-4,ASSLGSTPGGIQY
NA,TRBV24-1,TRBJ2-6,ATSDPDRISGANVLT
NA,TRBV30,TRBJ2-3,AWREGRLAGVPLY
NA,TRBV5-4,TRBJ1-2,ASSPDRAYGYT
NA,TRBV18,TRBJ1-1,ASSPNRENTEAF
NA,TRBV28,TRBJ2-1,ASQKPAGVTYNEQF
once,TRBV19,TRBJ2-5,ASSIGAGAETQY
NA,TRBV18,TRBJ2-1,ASSPRTSGAMGNEQF
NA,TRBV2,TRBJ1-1,ASNPNRGRTEAF